The subject of this entry is one TCR beta chain. This specimen comes from a study of T-cell memory formation after mild COVID-19. The germline gives CDR1 DFQATT, CDR2 SNEGSKA (reference sequence). CDR3 length: 15 residues. V shed 0 bases, J shed 8 bases, and the junction held 9 bases outside the gene matches. TCRdb independently ran MiXCR on the 5' RACE reads; one entry per CDR3 protein. The table records about 250,000 distinct CDR3 sequences, just over 15% of them present only once. The source of this sequence is an adult woman who had mild COVID-19 (a few samples of this study predate the infection). Cell type and time point are not known. The genes are TRBV20-1 and TRBJ1-1; 10 bases line up with TRBD1. The sample comprised PBMCs or a T cell subset sorted from them (not recorded which). CDR3 bases: TGCAGTGCTAGAGACCGGGACAGGGGTTGGAGAGAAGCTTTCTTT. Its translation: CSARDRDRGWREAFF.